The next 30 T cell receptor beta chains were all read from a single sample in a study of blood T cells in healthy people across ages. Primers used in a second PCR of about 6 to 12 cycles were a sample-barcoded 5' primer and a J-beta primer mix. TCRdb independently ran MiXCR on the 5' RACE reads; one entry per CDR3 protein. The table includes around 940,000 distinct CDR3 sequences, roughly half detected once. Sequencing was carried out using blood. These TCRs come from a woman in her sixties or seventies in good health.

Comment on this clonotype: Mismatch with germline at one junction end may stem from a read error. This sequence joins TRBV12-3 or TRBV12-4 and TRBJ2-3, with D tentatively TRBD1 (5 bases). There are 13 residues in the CDR3. The CDR3 nucleotides are TGTGCTAGCACCAGGGTCAGCACAGATACGCAGTATTTT. The encoded protein is CASTRVSTDTQYF.

The chain employs TRBV27 and TRBJ2-5; TRBD1 agrees at 7 bases. Trimming at V came to 8 bases and at J to 1 base, leaving 10 bases not matched to a gene. This CDR3 is 15 amino acids long. Germline V gene data show CDR1 as MNHEY and CDR2 as SMNVEV (reference sequence). CDR3 loop: CASYGDRVVQETQYF. CDR3 bases: TGTGCCAGCTACGGCGACAGGGTAGTCCAAGAGACCCAGTACTTC.

This clonotype was recorded only once. The V call is TRBV28, the J call TRBJ2-4; D may be TRBD2 (6 bases). Germline CDR1 reads MDHEN; CDR2 reads SYDVKM. With 7 bases removed from V and 0 bases from J, the gap between germline ends came to 16 bases. The CDR3 is 16 amino acids. This CDR3 is CASTRGIAEAKNIQYF. The CDR3 bases are TGTGCCAGCACCCGAGGGATAGCGGAAGCCAAAAACATTCAGTACTTC.

The chain has TRBV11-2 and TRBJ2-7; 9 bases fit TRBD2. The ends lost 5 bases at V and 7 bases at J; junction bases unmatched: 15. The V gene's germline CDR1 is SGHAT and CDR2 FQNNGV. This CDR3 comprises 16 residues. The CDR3 DNA reads TGTGCCAGCAGCCCCGTTATGACTAGCGGATACAATGAGCAGTACTTC. As protein: CASSPVMTSGYNEQYF.

The chain links TRBV29-1 to TRBJ2-5; perhaps TRBD2 as D (6 bases). CDR3 length equals 13 residues. V was pared by 7 bases and J by 5 bases, with 17 bases between. Germline V gene data show CDR1 as SQVTM and CDR2 as ANQGSEA. The CDR3: CSALRGGRETQYF. The CDR3 coding sequence is TGCAGCGCCCTTAGGGGAGGAAGGGAGACCCAGTACTTC.

V and J are TRBV20-1 and TRBJ2-7; either TRBD1 or TRBD2 may fit D (5 bases each). CDR3 length equals 15 residues. Germline V gives CDR1 DFQATT, CDR2 SNEGSKA (reference sequence). Trimming shortened V by 6 bases and J by 2 bases, and 20 bases separated the two germline ends. CDR3 in DNA: TGCAGTGCCCCACCCCTTACCGGGGCGCCCTACGAGCAGTACTTC. It encodes CSAPPLTGAPYEQYF.

The chain is built from TRBV25-1 and TRBJ2-3; 7 positions agree with TRBD2. With V trimmed by 8 bases and J by 0 bases, 5 bases remained unmatched. The CDR3 contains 14 residues. CDR1 MGHDK and CDR2 SYGVNS come from the germline V gene. CDR3 sequence reads: CASGRAGSTDTQYF. The CDR3 coding sequence is TGTGCCAGCGGGAGGGCCGGGAGCACAGATACGCAGTATTTT.

V usage is TRBV20-1 and J usage is TRBJ2-1; 11 positions agree with TRBD2. Germline-derived CDR1 and CDR2 are DFQATT and SNEGSKA (reference sequence). The CDR3 has 15 residues. The V segment lost 8 bases and the J segment 2 bases; nucleotides outside the gene matches: 8. The CDR3 coding sequence is TGCAGTACATATAGCGGGAGGGTAGCCTACAATGAGCAGTTCTTC. Translated: CSTYSGRVAYNEQFF.

The rearrangement joins TRBV10-3 to TRBJ2-7, with 8 bases lining up with TRBD1. Germline CDR1 and CDR2: ENHRY and SYGVKD. Trimming removed 6 bases from V and 4 bases from J; junction bases left unmatched: 8. The CDR3 has 14 residues. CDR3 DNA: TGTGCCATCAGCTCAACACAGGGGGTTTACGAGCAGTACTTC. Translating gives CAISSTQGVYEQYF.

The chain joins TRBV24-1 to TRBJ1-5; D gene ambiguous. From germline, CDR1 is KGHDR and CDR2 SFDVKD. The CDR3 length is 16 residues. The V and J ends lost 4 bases and 2 bases respectively, with 14 bases between them. In DNA form, the CDR3 reads TGTGCCACCAGTGAAGGCCTATCCAGTGGCAATCAGCCCCAGCATTTT. Translating gives CATSEGLSSGNQPQHF.

The chain recombines TRBV3-1 with TRBJ2-7, with D perhaps TRBD2 (5 bases). Trimming took 0 bases from V and 0 from J, leaving 9 bases between them. The germline gives CDR1 LGHDT, CDR2 YNNKEL (reference sequence). CDR3 length equals 15 residues. The CDR3 loop reads CASSQDPGLSYEQYF. The CDR3 region has the DNA TGTGCCAGCAGCCAAGACCCAGGACTCTCCTACGAGCAGTACTTC.

This clonotype was observed a handful of times. V gene TRBV6-6 combines with J gene TRBJ2-5, with D perhaps TRBD2 (6 bases). The V and J ends lost 2 bases and 5 bases respectively, with 12 bases between them. CDR1 MNHNY and CDR2 SVGAGI come from the germline V gene (reference sequence). There are 14 residues in the CDR3. The CDR3 loop reads CASSYGGVTETQYF. CDR3 in DNA: TGTGCCAGCAGTTACGGAGGGGTGACGGAGACCCAGTACTTC.

This clonotype was counted only a few times. CDR3 nucleotide sequence: TGTGCCAGCAGCCAAAGGGTTCGGACCTACGAGCAGTACTTC. This sequence encodes CASSQRVRTYEQYF. V and J are TRBV3-1 and TRBJ2-7; D gene unclear. The CDR3 consists of 14 residues. The germline CDR1 and CDR2 sequences are LGHDT and YNNKEL (reference sequence). Trimming shortened V by 2 bases and J by 2 bases, and 10 bases separated the two germline ends.

This sequence joins TRBV25-1 and TRBJ2-3; D unclear. The CDR3 runs 15 residues. Per germline, CDR1 MGHDK and CDR2 SYGVNS. Deletions cut 2 bases from V and 8 bases from J, with 17 bases between. CDR3 loop: CASSEGMVGPPTQYF. The DNA for the CDR3 is TGTGCCAGCAGTGAAGGAATGGTTGGGCCCCCTACGCAGTATTTT.

This clonotype was counted a few times. The rearrangement uses TRBV28 and TRBJ2-5, with D perhaps matching TRBD1 (6 bases). V was clipped by 6 bases and J by 5 bases, with 19 bases between them. Germline CDR1 and CDR2: MDHEN and SYDVKM. CDR3 length: 15 residues. CDR3 nucleotides: TGTGCCAGCAGACTAACGGCAGGGGAGTGGGAGACCCAGTACTTC. It translates to CASRLTAGEWETQYF.

This rearrangement joins TRBV4-1 to TRBJ2-3; TRBD1 matches at 9 bases. V shed 1 base and J 0 bases; nucleotides not matched to a gene: 5. The CDR3 runs 17 residues. Per the germline V gene, CDR1 is MGHRA and CDR2 is YSYEKL. The DNA for the CDR3 is TGCGCCAGCAGCCAAGCCAACAGGGGGCTCAGCACAGATACGCAGTATTTT. This sequence encodes CASSQANRGLSTDTQYF.

The chain recombines TRBV10-3 with TRBJ1-4, with a possible D match to TRBD1 (6 bases). There are 13 residues in the CDR3. V was shortened by 6 bases and J by 4 bases, with 9 bases between the two germline ends. Germline CDR1 is ENHRY and CDR2 is SYGVKD. The CDR3, as DNA: TGTGCCATCAGACGGACAGATAATGAAAAACTGTTTTTT. Amino acids: CAIRRTDNEKLFF.

On this clonotype: At one of its ends the junction is not consistent with the germline gene, which may arise from a read error. The chain couples TRBV5-5 to TRBJ2-3; D possibly uses TRBD1 or TRBD2 (5 bases each). This CDR3 region has 13 residues. Looked up from germline, CDR1 is SGHKS and CDR2 is YYEKEE (reference sequence). The DNA for the CDR3 is TGTGCCAGCAGATTGGGGACCACAGATACGCAGTATTTT. Translating it yields CASRLGTTDTQYF. The variable domain in full, completed from reference TRBV5-5 and TRBJ2-3, reads DAGVTQSPTHLIKTRGQQVTLRCSPISGHKSVSWYQQVLGQGPQFIFQYYEKEERGRGNFPDRFSARQFPNYSSELNVNALLLGDSALYLCASRLGTTDTQYFGPGTRLTVL.

The chain employs TRBV6-5 and TRBJ2-1, with 10 bases identical to TRBD1. Germline CDR1 and CDR2: MNHEY and SVGAGI. The CDR3 is 15 amino acids. J gave up 5 bases and V 7 bases, and 8 bases lay outside the gene matches. CDR3 DNA: TGTGCCAGCATCCCTACCGGGACAGGGGACAATGAGCAGTTCTTC. It specifies CASIPTGTGDNEQFF.

The chain carries TRBV2 and TRBJ2-7, with 13 bases that match TRBD2. J was trimmed by 1 base and V by 6 bases; bases with no gene match: 3. Germline CDR1 reads SNHLY; CDR2 reads FYNNEI. The CDR3 is made up of 15 amino acids. The chain's CDR3 is CASSMTSGRSYEQYF. The CDR3 DNA reads as TGTGCCAGCAGCATGACTAGCGGGAGGTCCTACGAGCAGTACTTC. The full variable domain, in which reference TRBV2 and TRBJ2-7 provide the parts outside the CDR3, is EPEVTQTPSHQVTQMGQEVILRCVPISNHLYFYWYRQILGQKVEFLVSFYNNEISEKSEIFDDQFSVERPDGSNFTLKIRSTKLEDSAMYFCASSMTSGRSYEQYFGPGTRLTVT.

This clonotype was seen a few times. This chain connects TRBV11-2 to TRBJ2-5, with a weak D call TRBD1 (5 bases). The V end lost 1 base, the J end lost 2 bases, and 14 bases lay between the germline ends. The CDR3 covers 16 residues. From germline, CDR1 is SGHAT and CDR2 FQNNGV. The DNA for the CDR3 is TGTGCCAGCAGCTTAGTGGTACCAGGGCGACAAGAGACCCAGTACTTC. This translates into CASSLVVPGRQETQYF.

V usage is TRBV12-3 or TRBV12-4 and J usage is TRBJ2-3, with 9 positions matching TRBD2. The CDR3 is 15 amino acids. Trimming cost V 3 bases and J 4 bases; bases outside gene matches: 5. The CDR3 protein is CASSFYSGRSDTQYF. The CDR3 DNA is TGTGCCAGCAGTTTTTATAGCGGGAGATCAGATACGCAGTATTTT.

CDR3 amino acids: CASSQIGGRGHEQYF. The CDR3 coding sequence is TGTGCCAGCAGCCAAATTGGGGGAAGGGGCCACGAGCAGTACTTC. The chain links TRBV4-2 to TRBJ2-7; D may be TRBD1 or TRBD2 (5 bases each). Trimming took off 2 bases at V and 5 bases at J, with 16 bases between the two ends. The CDR3 length is 15 residues. CDR1 is LGHNA, CDR2 YNFKEQ, per germline.

This clonotype turned up a few times. The gene calls are TRBV20-1 and TRBJ2-7; the D is unclear. The CDR3 has 9 residues. Germline V gives CDR1 DFQATT, CDR2 SNEGSKA (reference sequence). The CDR3 region is CSYIYEQYF. CDR3 sequence (DNA): TGCAGCTATATCTACGAGCAGTACTTC.

V gene TRBV28 combines with J gene TRBJ2-3; a weak D match, TRBD1 (5 bases). The CDR3 extends over 15 amino acids. Germline V lookup: CDR1 MDHEN, CDR2 SYDVKM. The ends were cut back, 6 bases at V and 0 bases at J, with 13 bases in the middle. CDR3 sequence reads: CASRSGKGSTDTQYF. The CDR3 coding sequence is TGTGCCAGCAGATCAGGGAAGGGGAGCACAGATACGCAGTATTTT.

This clonotype has only a few counts. The J gene is TRBJ2-1, the V gene TRBV20-1, with TRBD1 matching 8 bases. Germline V lookup: CDR1 DFQATT, CDR2 SNEGSKA (reference sequence). With 3 bases clipped from V and 12 bases from J, the junction kept 13 bases outside the gene matches. The CDR3 length is 14 residues. The CDR3 region is CSASIRGLSFLQFF. The CDR3 DNA sequence: TGCAGTGCTAGTATCAGGGGGCTTTCTTTTTTGCAGTTCTTC.

V gene TRBV28 combines with J gene TRBJ2-1; D is unresolved. Germline loops: CDR1 MDHEN, CDR2 SYDVKM. CDR3 length equals 13 residues. Deletions cut 2 bases from V and 3 bases from J, with 5 bases between. The CDR3 DNA reads TGTGCCAGCAGTTTAGGCCACTACAATGAGCAGTTCTTC. It encodes CASSLGHYNEQFF.

J is TRBJ2-3 and V is TRBV4-2; no clear D gene. The V end was cut by 3 bases, the J end by 0 bases, with 4 bases between. The CDR3 covers 13 residues. Germline assignment: CDR1 LGHNA and CDR2 YNFKEQ. The CDR3 DNA is TGTGCCAGCAGCCACCCTAGCACAGATACGCAGTATTTT. Translated: CASSHPSTDTQYF.

As to this clonotype: One end of the junction does not line up with germline, which may come from a read error. The rearrangement uses TRBV27 and TRBJ2-7; TRBD2 might be the D (5 bases). The germline gives CDR1 MNHEY, CDR2 SMNVEV (reference sequence). The CDR3 runs to 16 residues. CDR3 loop: CVSSLRTSWKGYEQYF. The CDR3 DNA is TGTGTCAGCAGTTTACGAACTAGTTGGAAAGGCTACGAGCAGTACTTC.

This clonotype was detected a few times. J is TRBJ2-5 and V is TRBV18; D possibly corresponds to TRBD2 (5 bases). The CDR3 runs to 13 residues. The V gene lost 3 bases and the J gene lost 4 bases, with 9 bases spanning the gap. In germline, CDR1 is KGHSH, CDR2 LQKENI. CDR3 nucleotide sequence: TGTGCCAGCTCACCTCAGAGCGGAGAGACCCAGTACTTC. Its translation is CASSPQSGETQYF.